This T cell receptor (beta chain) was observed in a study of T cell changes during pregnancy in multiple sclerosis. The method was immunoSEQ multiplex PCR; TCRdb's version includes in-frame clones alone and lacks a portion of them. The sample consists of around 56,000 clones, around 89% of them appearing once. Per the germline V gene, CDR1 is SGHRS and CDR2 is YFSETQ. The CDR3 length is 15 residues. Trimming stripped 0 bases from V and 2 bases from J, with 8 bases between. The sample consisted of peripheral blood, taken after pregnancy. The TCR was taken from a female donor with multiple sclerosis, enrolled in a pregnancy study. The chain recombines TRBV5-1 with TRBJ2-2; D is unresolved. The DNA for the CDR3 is TGCGCCAGCAGCTTGGCCCTGGCTAACACCGGGGAGCTGTTTTTT. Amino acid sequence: CASSLALANTGELFF.